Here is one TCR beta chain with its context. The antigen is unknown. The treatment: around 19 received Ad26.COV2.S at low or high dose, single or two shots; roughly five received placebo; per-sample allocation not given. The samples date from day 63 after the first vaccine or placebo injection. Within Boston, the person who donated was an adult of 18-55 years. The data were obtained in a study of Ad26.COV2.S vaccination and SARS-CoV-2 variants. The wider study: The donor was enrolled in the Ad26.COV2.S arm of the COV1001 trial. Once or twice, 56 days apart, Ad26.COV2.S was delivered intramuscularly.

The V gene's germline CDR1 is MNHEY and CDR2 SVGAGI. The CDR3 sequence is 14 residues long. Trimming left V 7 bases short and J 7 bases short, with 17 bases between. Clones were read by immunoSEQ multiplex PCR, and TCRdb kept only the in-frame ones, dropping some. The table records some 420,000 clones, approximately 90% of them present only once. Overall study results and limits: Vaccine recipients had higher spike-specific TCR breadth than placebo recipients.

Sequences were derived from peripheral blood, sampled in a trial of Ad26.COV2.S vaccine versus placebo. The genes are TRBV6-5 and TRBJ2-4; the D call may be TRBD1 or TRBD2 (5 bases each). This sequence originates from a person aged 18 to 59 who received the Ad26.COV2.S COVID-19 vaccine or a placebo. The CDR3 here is CASNPASGRNIQYF. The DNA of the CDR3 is TGTGCCAGCAACCCGGCCTCGGGACGGAACATTCAGTACTTC.